This TCR beta chain originates from a study of T cell responses to AZD1222 COVID-19 vaccine. Study outcomes and limitations: CD4 TCRs associated with vaccination spanned spike, dominating at 160-218 and 743-854. The sample set comprised mostly white British donors with more females, and clonal diversity was possibly underestimated.

V was trimmed by 3 bases and J by 0 bases, leaving 15 bases between them. CDR1 is SGHNT, CDR2 YENEEA, per germline. The CDR3 is 17 amino acids. Notes on this clone: Its antigen is not known.

The data were produced by immunoSEQ multiplex PCR, yet TCRdb's version contains in-frame clones alone and is incomplete. The sample records 110,000 or so clones, about 89% being singletons. The V gene is TRBV11-3, the J gene TRBJ1-5; D is undetermined. This clonotype was sampled from an adult who received the AZD1222 COVID-19 vaccine. Sequenced here: peripheral blood, sampled 28 days after the second AZD1222 dose. In DNA form, the CDR3 reads TGTGCCAGCAGCTTGGTCCCTCAGAACAATAGCAATCAGCCCCAGCATTTT. Protein: CASSLVPQNNSNQPQHF.